The 18 T cell receptor beta chains below all came from one sample that was sequenced in a study of cytomegalovirus exposure and HLA in healthy donors. The PCR used 60 Vbeta and 13 Jbeta primers. The repertoire was sequenced with immunoSEQ multiplex PCR; TCRdb's copy has only in-frame clones and lacks some. Here the sample spans over 150,000 clones, approximately 90% being singletons. The source material was PBMCs. The receptors were gathered from a woman under 40 in good health and CMV-seronegative.

The V call is TRBV28, the J call TRBJ2-1; TRBD2 aligns across 10 bases. Germline V gene data show CDR1 as MDHEN and CDR2 as SYDVKM. After removal of 4 bases from V and 7 bases from J, the junction contained 10 bases not matched to a gene. CDR3 length equals 16 residues. The CDR3 protein is CASSSFSGRPGNEQFF. CDR3 DNA sequence: TGTGCCAGCAGTTCCTTTAGCGGGAGGCCGGGTAATGAGCAGTTCTTC.

The rearrangement links TRBV19 to TRBJ2-3; D gene ambiguous. The CDR3 runs to 17 residues. Germline V gene sequence: CDR1 LNHDA, CDR2 SQIVND (reference sequence). Trimming removed 7 bases from V and 2 bases from J, with 22 bases in between. This CDR3 is CASNSFPQDRFTDTQYF. CDR3 coding DNA: TGTGCCAGTAACAGTTTCCCCCAGGATCGATTCACAGATACGCAGTATTTT.

The rearrangement uses TRBV5-4 and TRBJ2-1, with D possibly being TRBD2 (7 bases). This CDR3 comprises 16 residues. Deletions cut 2 bases from V and 7 bases from J, with 19 bases between. From germline, CDR1 is SGHNT and CDR2 YYREEE (reference sequence). Here the CDR3 DNA reads TGTGCCAGCAGCTTAGGCGGGGGCGCGGTCGGGAATGAGCAGTTCTTC. Residues: CASSLGGGAVGNEQFF. Supplemented by reference TRBV5-4 and TRBJ2-1, the full variable domain reads ETGVTQSPTHLIKTRGQQVTLRCSSQSGHNTVSWYQQALGQGPQFIFQYYREEENGRGNFPPRFSGLQFPNYSSELNVNALELDDSALYLCASSLGGGAVGNEQFFGPGTRLTVL.

This chain links TRBV7-2 with TRBJ1-5, with 8 bases that match TRBD1. Germline CDR1 and CDR2: SGHTA and FQGNSA. The CDR3 totals 14 residues. V was pared by 7 bases and J by 0 bases, with 2 bases of the junction left unmatched. The CDR3 DNA reads TGTGCCAGCACCGGACAGGGTAGCAATCAGCCCCAGCATTTT. Protein sequence: CASTGQGSNQPQHF.

This rearrangement joins TRBV5-1 to TRBJ1-1; perhaps TRBD1 as D (6 bases). Germline CDR1 SGHRS, CDR2 YFSETQ. V shed 1 base and J shed 4 bases, with 14 bases lying between them. CDR3 size: 15 residues. DNA of the CDR3: TGCGCCAGCAGCTTGTGGGACACAGGATCCACTGAAGCTTTCTTT. This codes for CASSLWDTGSTEAFF.

The chain combines TRBV9 with TRBJ2-1; 8 nucleotides align to TRBD2. This CDR3 region has 17 residues. Per the germline V gene, CDR1 is SGDLS and CDR2 is YYNGEE. After removal of 3 bases from V and 9 bases from J, the junction contained 17 bases not matched to a gene. In DNA, the CDR3 is TGTGCCAGCAGCGCACTCAACCGTGGCGGGGGGCGGGTTGAGCAGTTCTTC. Its translation: CASSALNRGGGRVEQFF.

V is TRBV28 and J is TRBJ1-3, with TRBD1 matching over 7 bases. The V gene end was trimmed by 5 bases and the J gene end by 4 bases; junction bases not matched to a gene: 8. The CDR3 sequence is 15 residues long. Per germline, CDR1 MDHEN and CDR2 SYDVKM. CDR3 region: CASSPYRGRGNTIYF. The CDR3 nucleotides read TGTGCCAGCAGTCCATACAGGGGACGGGGAAACACCATATATTTT. The full variable domain, rest sourced from reference TRBV28 and TRBJ1-3, is DVKVTQSSRYLVKRTGEKVFLECVQDMDHENMFWYRQDPGLGLRLIYFSYDVKMKEKGDIPEGYSVSREKKERFSLILESASTNQTSMYLCASSPYRGRGNTIYFGEGSWLTVV.

The V gene is TRBV4-3, the J gene TRBJ2-1, with 7 bases that match TRBD1. V was pared by 3 bases and J by 0 bases, with 5 bases of the junction left unmatched. Germline CDR1 reads LGHNA; CDR2 reads YSLEER. The CDR3 totals 16 residues. CDR3 residues: CASSQGQRSSYNEQFF. CDR3 sequence (DNA): TGCGCCAGCAGCCAGGGACAGCGGAGCTCCTACAATGAGCAGTTCTTC.

In the case of this clone: Other DNA variants within this sample encode the same CDR3. This chain uses TRBV5-1 with TRBJ2-1; TRBD2 agrees at 7 bases. This CDR3 is built from 14 residues. V was clipped by 1 base and J by 2 bases; unmatched bases: 0. CDR1 and CDR2 (germline): SGHRS, YFSETQ. The CDR3 sequence: CASSLSGTYNEQFF. The CDR3, as DNA: TGCGCCAGCAGCTTGAGCGGGACCTACAATGAGCAGTTCTTC.

On this clone itself: Distinct nucleotide sequences in the sample also encode this CDR3. This chain joins TRBV12-5 and TRBJ2-1, with a weak D call TRBD2 (5 bases). Trimming took off 3 bases at V and 0 bases at J, with 9 bases between the two ends. Germline V lookup: CDR1 LGHNT, CDR2 FRNRAP. The CDR3 sequence is 15 residues long. CDR3 sequence (DNA): TGTGCTAGTGGTTTAGTGGGGAGCTCCTACAATGAGCAGTTCTTC. This translates into CASGLVGSSYNEQFF.

V and J are TRBV9 and TRBJ2-3; 10 positions match TRBD1. CDR3 length equals 15 residues. Unmatched junction bases numbered 6, after V lost 4 bases and J lost 4 bases. The germline CDR1 and CDR2 sequences are SGDLS and YYNGEE. Here the CDR3 reads CASSPGQGGADTQYF. CDR3 nucleotide sequence: TGTGCCAGCAGCCCTGGACAGGGGGGCGCAGATACGCAGTATTTT.

This clone was recorded only once. The gene calls are TRBV4-1 and TRBJ2-5; 10 positions agree with TRBD1. Near its end, the DNA agrees better with TRBJ2-7, so the J call may be wrong. The germline CDR1 and CDR2 sequences are MGHRA and YSYEKL. The CDR3 has 15 amino acids. CDR3 DNA: TGCGCCAGCAGCCTGGGGACAGGGGTAACCTACGAGCAGTACTTC. Its translation: CASSLGTGVTYEQYF.

The chain employs TRBV5-8 and TRBJ2-3, with a weak D call TRBD1 (6 bases). Germline V CDR1 and CDR2: SGHTS, YDEGEE. This CDR3 has 15 amino acids. The V gene lost 4 bases and the J gene lost 2 bases, with 14 bases spanning the gap. CDR3 coding DNA: TGTGCCAGCAGCCTAGGGCAGGGGATCACAGATACGCAGTATTTT. The encoded protein is CASSLGQGITDTQYF.

The chain carries TRBV7-3 and TRBJ2-3; 9 positions agree with TRBD1. J gave up 1 base and V 1 base, and 9 bases lay outside the gene matches. CDR1 is SGHTA and CDR2 is FQGTGA in the germline V gene. This CDR3 region has 18 residues. CDR3 amino acids: CASSLKVNTGGRTDTQYF. The DNA for the CDR3 is TGTGCCAGCAGCTTAAAAGTTAACACAGGGGGCCGCACAGATACGCAGTATTTT.

The V call is TRBV27, the J call TRBJ1-6; perhaps TRBD1 as D (5 bases). The CDR3 contains 16 residues. The V end was cut by 2 bases, the J end by 9 bases, with 17 bases between. Germline V gene lookup returns CDR1 MNHEY and CDR2 SMNVEV (reference sequence). Here the CDR3 DNA reads TGTGCCAGCAGTTTAAGAAGGGGCGGGGGGGGTTCACCCCTCCACTTT. Translated, it gives CASSLRRGGGGSPLHF.

This chain joins TRBV29-1 and TRBJ2-1; TRBD2 agrees at 7 bases. Germline V lookup: CDR1 SQVTM, CDR2 ANQGSEA. V lost 3 bases, J lost 6 bases, and 14 bases stayed unmatched. This CDR3 spans 16 amino acids. CDR3 nucleotide sequence: TGCAGCGTTGACAAAAGAAGGACTAGAGTAACCAATGAGCAGTTCTTC. Protein product: CSVDKRRTRVTNEQFF.

The rearrangement uses TRBV27 and TRBJ2-7; TRBD1 matches at 10 bases. Germline assignment: CDR1 MNHEY and CDR2 SMNVEV (reference sequence). With 3 bases clipped from V and 3 bases from J, the junction kept 2 bases outside the gene matches. This CDR3 spans 14 amino acids. CDR3 bases: TGTGCCAGCAGTTTGGGACAGGGGTACTACGAGCAGTACTTC. It translates to CASSLGQGYYEQYF.

The V call is TRBV7-7, the J call TRBJ2-2; a possible D gene is TRBD1 (5 bases). Looked up from germline, CDR1 is SSHAT and CDR2 is FNYEAQ (reference sequence). The germline V and J ends were trimmed by 5 bases and 4 bases, with 14 bases remaining between them. The CDR3 loop spans 15 amino acids. The CDR3 DNA follows: TGTGCCAGCAGCCCAGGGATAAGGAGCACCGGGGAGCTGTTTTTT. The encoded protein is CASSPGIRSTGELFF.